The TCR beta chain described here comes from a study of shared clonotypes between healthy human individuals. Broader study findings: The genetic and exposure-history diversity represented was limited by few donors.

CD45RO-negative CD8 cells positively selected for CCR7 made up the naive population, which excluded terminally differentiated effector memory CD45RA+ cells. For sorted subsets, approximately 0.2 ug DNA per replicate equaled 30,000 or so T cell genomes. Produced via immunoSEQ multiplex PCR; TCRdb's table is partial and in-frame only. The sample lists about 2.2 million clones, 85% to 95% seen once, with under 2% in the top ten. V shed 10 bases and J shed 6 bases, with 19 bases lying between them. The CDR3 is made up of 13 amino acids. CDR1 is WSHSY, CDR2 SAAADI, per germline. Turning to this clone: What it binds is unknown.

This sequence originates from a man between 18 and 29 years old in good health. Some clones in this sample may be carry-over from other donors' samples. V is TRBV10-2 and J is TRBJ2-7; TRBD2 might be the D (5 bases). Source material: naive CD8+ T cells from PBMCs. The CDR3 coding sequence is TGCGCCACCGCAACTAGTTTGCCCCTCGAGCAGTACTTC. Protein product: CATATSLPLEQYF.